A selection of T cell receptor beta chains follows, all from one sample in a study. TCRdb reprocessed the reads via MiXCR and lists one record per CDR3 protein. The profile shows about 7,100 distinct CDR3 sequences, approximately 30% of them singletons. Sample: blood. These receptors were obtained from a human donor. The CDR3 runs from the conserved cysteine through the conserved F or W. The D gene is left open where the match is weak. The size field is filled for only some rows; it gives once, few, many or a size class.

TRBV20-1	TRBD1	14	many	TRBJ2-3	TGCAGTGCCCCCGGGACAGGGGGAACAGATACGCAGTATTTT	CSAPGTGGTDTQYF
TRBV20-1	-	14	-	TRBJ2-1	TGCAGTGCTAGAGTTTGGGGTAGTCGCAATGAGCAGTTCTTC	CSARVWGSRNEQFF
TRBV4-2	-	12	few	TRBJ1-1	TGTGCCAGCAGCCAAGGGAACACTGAAGCTTTCTTT	CASSQGNTEAFF
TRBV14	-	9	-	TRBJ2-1	TGTCCCAGCGACAATGAGCAGTTCTTC	CPSDNEQFF
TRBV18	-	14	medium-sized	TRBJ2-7	TGTGCCAGCTCACCCAGTCCAGGGGAGGGAGAGCAGTACTTC	CASSPSPGEGEQYF
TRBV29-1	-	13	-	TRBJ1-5	TGCAGCGTTGCGACAGGAGGCAATCAGCCCCAGCATTTT	CSVATGGNQPQHF
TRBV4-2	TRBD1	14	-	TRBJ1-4	TGTGCCAGCAGCCAAGGACAGGGGAGGGAAAAACTGTTTTTT	CASSQGQGREKLFF
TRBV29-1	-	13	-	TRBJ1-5	TGCAGCGTTGAAGACGGGGTAGGGCAGCCCCAGCATTTT	CSVEDGVGQPQHF
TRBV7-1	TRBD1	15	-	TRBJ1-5	TGTGCCAGCAGCGTTTCAGGGGGCAGCAATCAGCCCCAGCATTTT	CASSVSGGSNQPQHF
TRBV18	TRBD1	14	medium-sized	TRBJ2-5	TGTGCCAGCTCAGTGGGACAGTTCCAAGAGACCCAGTACTTC	CASSVGQFQETQYF